The rows below give T cell receptor beta chains drawn from one sample of a study of CD8+ T cells in alopecia areata. TCRdb keeps only in-frame clones here, not all; method: immunoSEQ multiplex PCR. The sample records 100,000 to 150,000 clones, roughly 50% being singletons. Sample: NKG2D-low CD8+ T cells sorted from blood. These receptors were obtained from a human donor with alopecia areata. Each CDR3 is given with its conserved first and last residue. D genes are given only for firm matches. Only some rows state a clone size, as once, few, many or a class for expanded clones.

>-|TRBD1|TRBJ1-1|TRBV9
TGTGCCAGCGGAGGACAGGGCATGAACACTGAAGCTTTCTTT
CASGGQGMNTEAFF
>few|TRBD2|TRBJ2-2|TRBV29-1
TGCAGCGTTGATGAGGCTAGCGGTGCGAACACCGGGGAGCTGTTTTTT
CSVDEASGANTGELFF
>-|-|TRBJ2-5|TRBV7-9
TGTGCCAGCAGCCCCCCACGCCAAGAGACCCAGTACTTC
CASSPPRQETQYF
>-|TRBD1|TRBJ2-5|TRBV4-3
TGCGCCAGCAGCCAAGCGGGACCGGGACAGCAAGAGACCCAGTACTTC
CASSQAGPGQQETQYF
>-|TRBD2|TRBJ2-1|TRBV29-1
TGCAGCGTCGATGGACTAGAGTGGGTTAATGAGCAGTTCTTC
CSVDGLEWVNEQFF
>-|-|TRBJ1-5|TRBV13
TGTGCCAGCAGCTTCCAGGGCGAGCATCAGCCCCAGCATTTT
CASSFQGEHQPQHF
>-|TRBD1|TRBJ2-1|TRBV11-2
TGTGCCAGCAGCCCCGGGACAGGTGACTACAATGAGCAGTTCTTC
CASSPGTGDYNEQFF
>once|-|TRBJ2-7|TRBV28
TGTGCCAGCAATGAAGCGGCAGCCTACGAGCAGTACTTC
CASNEAAAYEQYF
>-|TRBD2|TRBJ2-3|TRBV27
TGTGCCAGCAGTGAGAGACTAGCGGGACCTAACACAGATACGCAGTATTTT
CASSERLAGPNTDTQYF
>few|-|TRBJ2-7|TRBV28
TGTGCCAGCGGGTTTACCCGCCGAGGAAACGAGCAGTACTTC
CASGFTRRGNEQYF
>-|-|TRBJ2-1|TRBV29-1
TGCAGCGCAGAACTAGAGACCGATGAGCAGTTCTTC
CSAELETDEQFF
>-|-|TRBJ2-5|TRBV28
TGTGCCAGCAGTTTATTGGGACCACAGACCCAGTACTTC
CASSLLGPQTQYF
>-|-|TRBJ2-3|TRBV29-1
TGCAGCGTTGAAACAGGGGAGGGGGCAGATACGCAGTATTTT
CSVETGEGADTQYF
>few|TRBD2|TRBJ2-1|TRBV30
TGTGCCTGGGACGACACACGGCTAGCGGCCAACTACAATGAGCAGTTCTTC
CAWDDTRLAANYNEQFF
>-|-|TRBJ2-7|TRBV30
TGTGCCTGGAGTGCAGGGGATGCCTACGAGCAGTACTTC
CAWSAGDAYEQYF
>-|TRBD1|TRBJ2-3|TRBV30
TGTGCCTGGAGTCGAGGGGGCTCTGGGTTGGATACGCAGTATTTT
CAWSRGGSGLDTQYF
>-|TRBD1|TRBJ2-5|TRBV29-1
TGCAGCGTCCCGGGACAGGGGTATATGACCCAAGAGACCCAGTACTTC
CSVPGQGYMTQETQYF
>-|-|TRBJ2-2|TRBV4-1
TGCGCCAGCAGCCTCCGACAGGCCACCGGGGAGCTGTTTTTT
CASSLRQATGELFF
>-|-|TRBJ1-1|TRBV4-1
TGCGCCAGCAGCCAAGTCGCCACTGAAGCTTTCTTT
CASSQVATEAFF
>-|-|TRBJ2-7|TRBV29-1
TGCAGCGTTGAAGGCAGCGGCTACGAGCAGTACTTC
CSVEGSGYEQYF
>-|TRBD2|TRBJ2-1|TRBV7-9
TGTGCCAGCAGCTTAGGTCTAGCGGCCAATGAGCAGTTCTTC
CASSLGLAANEQFF
>-|TRBD2|TRBJ2-3|TRBV5-1
TGCGCCAGCAGCTTGTGGGACTACAATGAGGCGGATACGCAGTATTTT
CASSLWDYNEADTQYF
>-|-|TRBJ1-5|TRBV30
TGTGCCTGGAGTGTAGGAGGGGCGAATCAGCCCCAGCATTTT
CAWSVGGANQPQHF
>few|-|TRBJ2-5|TRBV29-1
TGCAGCTTCGCCGGGGACCAAGAGACCCAGTACTTC
CSFAGDQETQYF
>-|-|TRBJ2-5|TRBV4-1
TGCGCCAGCAGCCTAGAAGGGGAGACCCAGTACTTC
CASSLEGETQYF
>-|-|TRBJ2-7|TRBV30
TGTGCCTGGAGTGGCATCCACGAGCAGTACTTC
CAWSGIHEQYF
>-|-|TRBJ1-1|TRBV27
TGTGCCAGCGGTCCTACGGGGTCTGAAGCTTTCTTT
CASGPTGSEAFF
>few|TRBD1|TRBJ2-7|TRBV2
TGTGCCAGCAAAGACAGGGAGTACGAGCAGTACTTC
CASKDREYEQYF
>few|-|TRBJ2-6|TRBV14
TGTGCCAGCAGCCAAGGGTTTGGGGCCAACGTCCTGACTTTC
CASSQGFGANVLTF
>-|-|TRBJ2-2|TRBV29-1
TGCAGCGTGAACAGGGCGAACACCGGGGAGCTGTTTTTT
CSVNRANTGELFF
>-|-|TRBJ2-2|TRBV29-1
TGCAGCGCATCGGACACAGGGAACACCGGGGAGCTGTTTTTT
CSASDTGNTGELFF
>-|-|TRBJ2-3|TRBV2
TGTGCCAGCAGTGAAGGAGGCGGCACCACAGATACGCAGTATTTT
CASSEGGGTTDTQYF
>-|-|TRBJ2-3|TRBV5-6
TGTGCCAGCAGATTATATGGGGGCGCAGGGGATACGCAGTATTTT
CASRLYGGAGDTQYF
>many|-|TRBJ2-4|TRBV18
TGTGCCAGCTCACCACCGGGTCCCATCCCGGAAAACATTCAGTACTTC
CASSPPGPIPENIQYF
>few|TRBD2|TRBJ2-7|TRBV4-1
TGCGCCAGCAGCCAAGTAGCTAGCGGGATAAACGAGCAGTACTTC
CASSQVASGINEQYF
>-|-|TRBJ1-5|TRBV9
TGTGCCAGCGGCGGGGATAGCAATCAGCCCCAGCATTTT
CASGGDSNQPQHF
>-|TRBD1|TRBJ2-1|TRBV11-2
TGTGCCAGCACCCCGGGACAGCCTAACAATGAGCAGTTCTTC
CASTPGQPNNEQFF
>-|TRBD1|TRBJ1-2|TRBV2
TGTGCCAGCAGGGGGACAGCTTATGGCTACACCTTC
CASRGTAYGYTF
>-|-|TRBJ2-7|TRBV5-1
TGCGCCAGCAGCCCTCTCCCTAGCGACGAGCAGTACTTC
CASSPLPSDEQYF
>-|TRBD2|TRBJ2-1|TRBV29-1
TGCAGCGTTGAAGATTCGGCGGGAGGGGGGTCCTACAATGAGCAGTTCTTC
CSVEDSAGGGSYNEQFF
>once|-|TRBJ1-5|TRBV29-1
TGCAGCGTTCAAGGAGGGTCGGGTCAGCCCCAGCATTTT
CSVQGGSGQPQHF
>many|TRBD2|TRBJ2-2|TRBV29-1
TGCAGCGTTGAAGAATCTTCCTCGGGGGGTATTGGGGAGCTGTTTTTT
CSVEESSSGGIGELFF
>few|TRBD1|TRBJ1-2|TRBV27
TGTGCCAGCAGTGGCGGGACAGGTCAGGCTGGCTACACCTTC
CASSGGTGQAGYTF
>-|TRBD1|TRBJ2-7|TRBV2
TGTGCCAGCAGATATGCCGTTGGACAGGGGGCAAAGCAGTACTTC
CASRYAVGQGAKQYF
>few|-|TRBJ2-1|TRBV28
TGTGCCAGCAGTTACCGGGTAACTAAGAATGAGCAGTTCTTC
CASSYRVTKNEQFF
>-|TRBD2|TRBJ2-3|TRBV28
TGTGCCAGCAGTTTATTCCTGGGACTAGTAGATACGCAGTATTTT
CASSLFLGLVDTQYF
>-|-|TRBJ1-1|TRBV29-1
TGCAGCGGCAGGGGAACTGAAGCTTTCTTT
CSGRGTEAFF
>-|-|TRBJ2-5|TRBV27
TGTGCCAGCAGGAAGGGGGACCCTAAGAACTTC
CASRKGDPKNF
>-|-|TRBJ2-7|TRBV6-5
TGTGCCAGCAGTTACTCAGGTCAGAACTACGAGCAGTACTTC
CASSYSGQNYEQYF
>-|-|TRBJ1-1|TRBV29-1
TGCAGCGTTTCTGGGGGGACTGAAGCTTTCTTT
CSVSGGTEAFF
>few|TRBD1|TRBJ1-1|TRBV29-1
TGCAGCGTCACAGGGGGGGCTATGAACACTGAAGCTTTCTTT
CSVTGGAMNTEAFF
>-|TRBD2|TRBJ2-7|TRBV6-6
TGTGCCAGCAGTTACGCGGGACTAGCGGGGGACGAGCAGTACTTC
CASSYAGLAGDEQYF